The 16 T cell receptor beta chains reported below all come from one sample, sequenced in a study of T cell changes during pregnancy in multiple sclerosis. The method was immunoSEQ multiplex PCR; TCRdb's version includes in-frame clones alone and lacks a portion of them. This sample has some 46,000 clones, with 92% found just once. The sample consisted of CD4+ T cells from peripheral blood mononuclear cells, taken after pregnancy. The receptors here all came from a female donor with multiple sclerosis, enrolled in a pregnancy study.

The chain uses TRBV4-3 and TRBJ2-1; D may be TRBD2 (5 bases). The CDR3 consists of 14 residues. The V end lost 2 bases, the J end lost 3 bases, and 8 bases lay between the germline ends. Germline CDR1 is LGHNA and CDR2 is YSLEER. DNA for the CDR3: TGCGCCAGCAGCCAACTACTAGACTACAATGAGCAGTTCTTC. Its translation: CASSQLLDYNEQFF.

In this sample, this clone turned up once. The chain recombines TRBV5-1 with TRBJ2-5; 11 bases match TRBD1. Germline V gene sequence: CDR1 SGHRS, CDR2 YFSETQ. The CDR3 extends over 17 amino acids. Trimming cost V 5 bases and J 4 bases; bases outside gene matches: 13. CDR3 region: CASRPRGSGTGGETQYF. DNA for the CDR3: TGCGCCAGCAGGCCGAGGGGGTCCGGGACAGGGGGAGAGACCCAGTACTTC.

This clone was counted between two and nine times. The CDR3 reads CSVLQGANTEAFF. The CDR3 DNA is TGCAGCGTCCTACAGGGGGCGAACACTGAAGCTTTCTTT. V usage is TRBV29-1 and J usage is TRBJ1-1, with 9 positions matching TRBD1. V lost 6 bases, J lost 1 base, and 3 bases stayed unmatched. Germline V CDR1 and CDR2: SQVTM, ANQGSEA. The CDR3 runs to 13 residues.

The V gene is TRBV6-5, the J gene TRBJ2-2, with 7 nucleotides matching TRBD2. Germline trimming cut 8 bases from V and 5 bases from J; bases unmatched to any gene: 8. CDR3 length: 14 residues. The germline V gene encodes CDR1 MNHEY and CDR2 SVGAGI. The CDR3 bases are TGTGCCAGCGGGGCGGGAGTCAGGACCGGGGAGCTGTTTTTT. This codes for CASGAGVRTGELFF.

J is TRBJ1-4 and V is TRBV7-2, with no clear D. V lost 0 bases and J 3 bases, leaving 8 bases between the germline ends. The CDR3 spans 15 residues. Germline values: CDR1 SGHTA, CDR2 FQGNSA. CDR3 in amino acids: CASSLAPGSNEKLFF. The CDR3 DNA sequence: TGTGCCAGCAGCTTAGCGCCAGGTTCTAATGAAAAACTGTTTTTT.

This chain joins TRBV4-2 and TRBJ1-1, with 12 nucleotides matching TRBD1. Germline trimming cut 2 bases from V and 2 bases from J; bases unmatched to any gene: 6. CDR3 length: 17 residues. Germline loops: CDR1 LGHNA, CDR2 YNFKEQ. CDR3 nucleotide sequence: TGTGCCAGCAGCCAAACTGGGACAGGGGGCCCCAACACTGAAGCTTTCTTT. It encodes CASSQTGTGGPNTEAFF.

The chain has TRBV6-1 and TRBJ2-3; possible D gene TRBD1, 6 bases. Germline CDR1 is MNHNS and CDR2 is SASEGT. With 4 bases removed from V and 3 bases from J, the gap between germline ends came to 17 bases. This CDR3 spans 16 amino acids. CDR3 in amino acids: CASSADRSTPTDTQYF. DNA for the CDR3: TGTGCCAGCAGTGCCGACAGGTCCACCCCTACAGATACGCAGTATTTT.

This chain connects TRBV11-2 to TRBJ2-5; D possibly corresponds to TRBD2 (6 bases). There are 16 residues in the CDR3. Germline-derived CDR1 and CDR2 are SGHAT and FQNNGV. V lost 0 bases, J lost 1 base, and 12 bases lay in between. This CDR3 reads CASSLDLREAQETQYF. Here the CDR3 DNA reads TGTGCCAGCAGCTTAGATCTGAGGGAGGCCCAAGAGACCCAGTACTTC.

The chain carries TRBV18 and TRBJ1-3; 12 bases line up with TRBD1. Germline V gene sequence: CDR1 KGHSH, CDR2 LQKENI. The CDR3 runs to 16 residues. Trimming cost V 6 bases and J 2 bases; bases outside gene matches: 5. The CDR3 DNA reads TGTGCCAGCTCGACGGGACAGGGGGCGGCTGGAAACACCATATATTTT. It yields the protein CASSTGQGAAGNTIYF.

V is TRBV14 and J is TRBJ2-2; possible D gene TRBD2, 5 bases. The CDR3 loop spans 15 amino acids. CDR1 and CDR2 (germline): SGHDN, FVKESK. Trimming removed 4 bases at V and 2 bases at J, with 11 bases between. The DNA of the CDR3 is TGTGCCAGCAGCCGACTAAACTTTAACACCGGGGAGCTGTTTTTT. It yields the protein CASSRLNFNTGELFF.

V is TRBV7-9 and J is TRBJ1-1; weak D call: TRBD1 (5 bases). The CDR3 is 14 amino acids. Trimming cost V 5 bases and J 5 bases, with 15 bases left between them. The germline V gene encodes CDR1 SEHNR and CDR2 FQNEAQ (reference sequence). The CDR3 sequence is CASSPLGGRTEAFF. CDR3 bases: TGTGCCAGCAGCCCTCTGGGGGGTCGGACTGAAGCTTTCTTT.

The chain couples TRBV28 to TRBJ1-6; 7 bases fit TRBD1. This CDR3 contains 16 residues. Germline V gene data show CDR1 as MDHEN and CDR2 as SYDVKM. Trimming removed 5 bases from V and 10 bases from J; junction bases left unmatched: 14. The CDR3 bases are TGTGCCAGCAGTCCCTTCCCGACAGGGATGAAATCACCCCTCCACTTT. The encoded protein is CASSPFPTGMKSPLHF. The full variable domain, its missing parts supplied by reference TRBV28 and TRBJ1-6, is DVKVTQSSRYLVKRTGEKVFLECVQDMDHENMFWYRQDPGLGLRLIYFSYDVKMKEKGDIPEGYSVSREKKERFSLILESASTNQTSMYLCASSPFPTGMKSPLHFGNGTRLTVT.

This sequence joins TRBV5-6 and TRBJ1-1; D gene ambiguous. CDR3 size: 15 residues. Germline V gene lookup returns CDR1 SGHDT and CDR2 YYEEEE. Trimming removed 2 bases at V and 2 bases at J, with 13 bases between. This chain's CDR3 is CASSFLLLHNTEAFF. In DNA, the CDR3 is TGTGCCAGCAGCTTCCTACTGCTCCACAACACTGAAGCTTTCTTT.

The chain couples TRBV5-1 to TRBJ2-5; D possibly corresponds to TRBD2 (6 bases). The V end was cut by 4 bases, the J end by 4 bases, with 11 bases between. The CDR3 extends over 13 amino acids. The germline CDR1 and CDR2 sequences are SGHRS and YFSETQ. Here the CDR3 reads CASSPGLTETQYF. The CDR3 nucleotides read TGCGCCAGCAGCCCGGGACTTACAGAGACCCAGTACTTC.

The chain joins TRBV29-1 to TRBJ2-3; a weak D match, TRBD2 (6 bases). The CDR3 loop spans 15 amino acids. Trimming removed 6 bases from V and 4 bases from J, with 20 bases in between. Germline CDR1 and CDR2: SQVTM and ANQGSEA. CDR3 DNA sequence: TGCAGCGTGGGGCGGGAAGCTCTTTGGGCAGATACGCAGTATTTT. Protein: CSVGREALWADTQYF.

This chain links TRBV5-8 with TRBJ1-2; the match to TRBD1 covers 7 bases. This CDR3 comprises 14 residues. Germline CDR1 SGHTS, CDR2 YDEGEE. V gave up 0 bases and J gave up 6 bases; unmatched junction bases: 5. CDR3 nucleotides: TGTGCCAGCAGCTTGGTACCAGGGGGAAATGGCTACACCTTC. Its translation is CASSLVPGGNGYTF.